The 10 T cell receptor beta chains below were found in one sample sequenced in a study of healthy donors' naive CD4 and CD8 T cells. Each TCR library used around 500 ng of total RNA and a linear amplification protocol. In TCRdb, the reads were re-called with MiXCR into one record per CDR3 protein. The sample has about 200,000 distinct CDR3 sequences; about 70% are singletons. Sample: naive CD4+ and CD8+ T cells sorted from blood, pooled from several donors. The receptor set was obtained from a pool of human donors in good health; the sample pools cells from several healthy donors.

The genes are TRBV29-1 and TRBJ2-1, with D perhaps TRBD1 (6 bases). The CDR3 consists of 14 residues. Germline lookup yields CDR1 SQVTM and CDR2 ANQGSEA. Trimming shortened V by 4 bases and J by 6 bases, and 16 bases separated the two germline ends. The CDR3, as DNA: TGCAGCGTTGCTTCACAGGGATACGGCAATGAGCAGTTCTTC. The encoded protein is CSVASQGYGNEQFF.

This rearrangement joins TRBV12-5 to TRBJ2-3; possible D gene TRBD2, 5 bases. In germline, CDR1 is LGHNT, CDR2 FRNRAP. Trimming shortened V by 7 bases and J by 0 bases, and 8 bases separated the two germline ends. The CDR3 runs 13 residues. The CDR3 is CASARGSTDTQYF. Written as DNA, the CDR3 is TGTGCTAGTGCCCGGGGTAGCACAGATACGCAGTATTTT.

This clonotype was seen only a few times. The J gene is TRBJ1-2, the V gene TRBV29-1; no definite D call. The CDR3 totals 11 residues. From germline, CDR1 is SQVTM and CDR2 ANQGSEA. V was trimmed by 4 bases and J by 6 bases, leaving 9 bases between them. The CDR3 region has the DNA TGCAGCGTTGGTCAGGCCCATGGCTACACCTTC. Encoded protein: CSVGQAHGYTF.

This clonotype was detected a few times. The rearrangement joins TRBV27 to TRBJ2-5; D is ambiguous. The V gene's germline CDR1 is MNHEY and CDR2 SMNVEV (reference sequence). This CDR3 has 13 amino acids. The V end lost 3 bases, the J end lost 0 bases, and 5 bases lay between the germline ends. The CDR3: CASSFRDQETQYF. The CDR3 bases are TGTGCCAGCAGTTTTAGGGACCAAGAGACCCAGTACTTC.

This clonotype has only a few counts. The rearrangement uses TRBV6-5 and TRBJ1-3, with D hard to call. Germline-derived CDR1 and CDR2 are MNHEY and SVGAGI. This CDR3 has 13 amino acids. Between the trimmed V and J ends, which lost 7 bases and 2 bases, there was a span of 9 bases. The DNA of the CDR3 is TGTGCCAGCACCAAGGAAGCTGGAAACACCATATATTTT. Amino acids: CASTKEAGNTIYF.

This clonotype showed up just a few times. This chain connects TRBV29-1 to TRBJ1-4; a possible D gene is TRBD1 (5 bases). Trimming stripped 4 bases from V and 10 bases from J, with 13 bases between. CDR1 is SQVTM, CDR2 ANQGSEA, per germline. CDR3 length equals 12 residues. The CDR3 here is CSVALGRGKLFF. For the CDR3, the DNA is TGCAGCGTTGCTTTGGGTAGGGGAAAACTGTTTTTT.

This sequence joins TRBV20-1 and TRBJ1-5, with 10 bases identical to TRBD1. The CDR3 contains 16 residues. Per the germline V gene, CDR1 is DFQATT and CDR2 is SNEGSKA (reference sequence). V shed 6 bases, J shed 4 bases, and the junction held 12 bases outside the gene matches. CDR3 nucleotide sequence: TGCAGTGCCGTGACAGGGGGCGAATTGAGGAATCAGCCCCAGCATTTT. This gives the protein CSAVTGGELRNQPQHF.

J is TRBJ2-7 and V is TRBV6-6; possibly TRBD1 for D (6 bases). CDR1 MNHNY and CDR2 SVGAGI come from the germline V gene (reference sequence). V lost 6 bases, J lost 0 bases, and 18 bases lay in between. The CDR3 has 16 residues. Written as DNA, the CDR3 is TGTGCCAGCAGGAACCTGGCAACAGGGAGCTCCTACGAGCAGTACTTC. This codes for CASRNLATGSSYEQYF.

In its sample, this clonotype was seen a few times. The chain couples TRBV29-1 to TRBJ2-7; weak D call: TRBD1 (5 bases). Germline CDR1 reads SQVTM; CDR2 reads ANQGSEA. There are 13 residues in the CDR3. Trimming left V 1 base short and J 7 bases short, with 14 bases between. Written as DNA, the CDR3 is TGCAGCGTTGAAGGAGACAGTCCTTGGGAGCAGTACTTC. Translating it yields CSVEGDSPWEQYF.

The chain joins TRBV20-1 to TRBJ2-7; tentatively, D is TRBD2 (5 bases). Germline-derived CDR1 and CDR2 are DFQATT and SNEGSKA (reference sequence). The CDR3 loop spans 14 amino acids. Trimming stripped 6 bases from V and 2 bases from J, with 17 bases between. The CDR3 loop is CSAELDAPTYEQYF. CDR3 nucleotides: TGCAGTGCAGAACTAGACGCCCCGACCTACGAGCAGTACTTC.